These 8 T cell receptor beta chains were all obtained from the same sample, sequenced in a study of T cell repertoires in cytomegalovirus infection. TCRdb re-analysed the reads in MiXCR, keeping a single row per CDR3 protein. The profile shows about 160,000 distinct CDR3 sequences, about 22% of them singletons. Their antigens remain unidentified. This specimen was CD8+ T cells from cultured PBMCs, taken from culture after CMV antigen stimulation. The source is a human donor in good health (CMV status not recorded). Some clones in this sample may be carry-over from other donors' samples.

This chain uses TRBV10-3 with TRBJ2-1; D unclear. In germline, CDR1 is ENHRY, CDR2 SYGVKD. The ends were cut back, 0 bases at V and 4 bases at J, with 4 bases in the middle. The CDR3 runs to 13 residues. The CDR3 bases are TGTGCCATCAGTGAGTCGGAATACAATGAGCAGTTCTTC. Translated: CAISESEYNEQFF.

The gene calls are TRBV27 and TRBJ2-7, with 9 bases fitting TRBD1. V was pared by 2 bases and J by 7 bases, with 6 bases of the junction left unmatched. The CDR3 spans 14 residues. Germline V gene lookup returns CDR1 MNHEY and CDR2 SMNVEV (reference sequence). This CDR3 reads CASSLGTGSREQYF. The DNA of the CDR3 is TGTGCCAGCAGTTTAGGGACAGGGTCTCGAGAGCAGTACTTC.

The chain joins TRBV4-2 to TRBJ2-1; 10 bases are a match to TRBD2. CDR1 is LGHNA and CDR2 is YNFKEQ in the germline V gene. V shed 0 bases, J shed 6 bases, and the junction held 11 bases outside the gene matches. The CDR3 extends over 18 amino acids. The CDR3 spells CASSQDDPPSGGANEQFF. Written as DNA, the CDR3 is TGTGCCAGCAGCCAAGACGATCCCCCCAGCGGGGGGGCCAATGAGCAGTTCTTC.

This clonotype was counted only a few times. The CDR3 region is CASSQAGTALNYGYTF. The DNA for the CDR3 is TGTGCCAGCAGCCAGGCCGGGACAGCCCTTAACTATGGCTACACCTTC. V gene TRBV14 combines with J gene TRBJ1-2; TRBD1 agrees at 7 bases. The CDR3 is 16 residues long. After removal of 3 bases from V and 1 base from J, the junction contained 8 bases not matched to a gene. Germline CDR1 reads SGHDN; CDR2 reads FVKESK.

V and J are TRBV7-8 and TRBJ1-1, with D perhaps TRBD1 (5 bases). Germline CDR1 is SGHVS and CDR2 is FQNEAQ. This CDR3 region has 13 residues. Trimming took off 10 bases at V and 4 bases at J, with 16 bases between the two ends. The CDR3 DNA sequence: TGTGCCACCTCCAGGCGGGGGGGCACTGAAGCTTTCTTT. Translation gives CATSRRGGTEAFF. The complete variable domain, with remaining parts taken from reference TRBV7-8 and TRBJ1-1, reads GAGVSQSPRYKVAKRGQDVALRCDPISGHVSLFWYQQALGQGPEFLTYFQNEAQLDKSGLPSDRFFAERPEGSVSTLKIQRTQQEDSAVYLCATSRRGGTEAFFGQGTRLTVV.

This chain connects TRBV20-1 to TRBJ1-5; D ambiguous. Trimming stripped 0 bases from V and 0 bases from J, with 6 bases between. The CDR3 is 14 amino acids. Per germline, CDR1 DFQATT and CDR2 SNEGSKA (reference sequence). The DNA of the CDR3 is TGCAGTGCTAGAGATCTCATTAGCAATCAGCCCCAGCATTTT. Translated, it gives CSARDLISNQPQHF.

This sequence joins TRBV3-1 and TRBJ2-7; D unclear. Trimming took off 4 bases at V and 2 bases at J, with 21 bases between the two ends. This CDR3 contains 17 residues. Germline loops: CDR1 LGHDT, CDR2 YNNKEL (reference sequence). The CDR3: CASSPTVPLVGTYEQYF. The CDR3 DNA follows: TGTGCCAGCAGCCCAACAGTGCCCCTGGTCGGAACCTACGAGCAGTACTTC.

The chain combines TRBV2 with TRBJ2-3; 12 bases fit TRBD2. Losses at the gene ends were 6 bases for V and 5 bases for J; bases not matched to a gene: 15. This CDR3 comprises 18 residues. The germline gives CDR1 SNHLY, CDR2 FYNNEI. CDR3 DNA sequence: TGTGCCAGCAGCGACGGGCTAGCGGGGGGGCCTTCTAGAGATACGCAGTATTTT. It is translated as CASSDGLAGGPSRDTQYF. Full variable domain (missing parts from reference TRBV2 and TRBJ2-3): EPEVTQTPSHQVTQMGQEVILRCVPISNHLYFYWYRQILGQKVEFLVSFYNNEISEKSEIFDDQFSVERPDGSNFTLKIRSTKLEDSAMYFCASSDGLAGGPSRDTQYFGPGTRLTVL.